This is a list of T cell receptor beta chains from one sample in a study of T cell repertoires in cytomegalovirus infection. For these TCRs, the target antigens are not known. TCRdb reprocessed the reads with MiXCR, giving one entry per CDR3 protein. The table lists roughly 80,000 distinct CDR3 sequences, about 24% of them singletons. The sample consisted of CD8+ T cells from cultured PBMCs, taken from culture after CMV antigen stimulation. The receptors were sampled from a human donor in good health (CMV status not recorded). Some clones in this sample may be carry-over from other donors' samples. The conserved cysteine and the conserved F or W are not part of the CDR3 here. The order of the fields is V gene, J gene, CDR3 protein.

>TRBV4-1|TRBJ1-5
ASSQDLGQPQH
>TRBV7-4|TRBJ2-1
ANTLRGQGSDEQF
>TRBV7-3|TRBJ2-5
ASTLAGGPGETQY
>TRBV7-8|TRBJ2-2
ASSFSLANTRELF
>TRBV7-9|TRBJ2-1
ASSGMTSGGAEQF
>TRBV6-1|TRBJ2-1
ASSDGWGAHSEQF
>TRBV29-1|TRBJ1-2
SAPPSGSGYGYT
>TRBV2|TRBJ2-7
ASSGQGFYEQY
>TRBV11-2|TRBJ2-1
ASSFEQGANEQF
>TRBV27|TRBJ2-7
ASRGQGRYEQY
>TRBV12-3/TRBV12-4|TRBJ2-2
ASSFPGQGGTGELF
>TRBV12-3/TRBV12-4|TRBJ2-3
ASSLGTTLSGDTQY
>TRBV20-1|TRBJ1-6
SARDGIGYNSPLH
>TRBV13|TRBJ2-7
ASSPWSATYEQY
>TRBV5-6|TRBJ1-1
ASSSGGTGAF
>TRBV5-1|TRBJ2-1
ASSPGLAGGYNEQF
>TRBV20-1|TRBJ1-2
SARDVGGGYGYT
>TRBV11-3|TRBJ2-1
ASSPRFTPGLAGGPGNEQF
>TRBV5-5|TRBJ1-5
ASSTGGNSNQPQH
>TRBV7-8|TRBJ2-7
ASSLRVSSYEQY
>TRBV20-1|TRBJ2-7
SARVGDGSSYEQY
>TRBV7-9|TRBJ2-7
ASSFRGAHYEQY
>TRBV5-6|TRBJ1-2
ASSFSNGYT
>TRBV6-8|TRBJ2-2
ARPQQGELF
>TRBV30|TRBJ1-1
AWSAQTRGVMNTEAF
>TRBV6-1|TRBJ1-5
ASRQGIHYSNQAQH
>TRBV13|TRBJ2-5
ASSLIGETQY
>TRBV7-4|TRBJ2-1
VSSGRDGSSYNEQF
>TRBV2|TRBJ2-2
ASRNPVGGGGELF
>TRBV6-1|TRBJ2-7
ASSEALRGTGGV
>TRBV11-2|TRBJ2-7
ASSLELADEQY
>TRBV4-1|TRBJ2-7
ASSQLERSSYEQY
>TRBV5-4|TRBJ1-1
ASSWDRSEAF
>TRBV9|TRBJ2-5
ASSVAGGSETQY
>TRBV19|TRBJ1-1
ASKLTPNTEAF
>TRBV5-6|TRBJ1-5
ASSLRESEVNSNQPQH
>TRBV5-1|TRBJ2-3
ASSGSSGIDTDTQY
>TRBV7-9|TRBJ2-3
ASSPPGTASTDTQY
>TRBV7-9|TRBJ2-7
HRGDSYEQY
>TRBV12-3/TRBV12-4|TRBJ2-2
ASSLGRTGELF
>TRBV7-6|TRBJ2-6
ASTKGAGANVLT
>TRBV27|TRBJ1-1
ASRGQGYTEAF